This T cell receptor beta chain appears in the sequencing data of a study of T cells after yellow fever vaccination. Regarding the study as a whole: FACS-sorted repertoires might harbor abundant contaminating clonotypes from the bulk population. Most primary-vaccination clones reappeared after the booster (approximately 95% CD4, approximately 88% CD8).

This clonotype was found a few times. The antigen remains undetermined. The V end was cut by 7 bases, the J end by 0 bases, with 13 bases between. The CDR3 totals 15 residues. Looked up from germline, CDR1 is MNHNS and CDR2 is SASEGT. One entry per CDR3 protein, called by TCRdb with MiXCR from the 5' RACE reads. The sample has some 350,000 distinct CDR3 sequences, roughly 6.2% seen once. The chain recombines TRBV6-1 with TRBJ1-5, with D unclear. This receptor was taken from a man aged 25 to 45 who received the YFV17D yellow fever vaccine. The sequenced sample was PBMCs, obtained 5 days after the yellow fever booster vaccination. In DNA form, the CDR3 reads TGTGCCAGCATAATCGGAAATTATAGCAATCAGCCCCAGCATTTT. Its protein product is CASIIGNYSNQPQHF.